This T cell receptor (beta chain) came from a study of blood T cell repertoires in COVID-19. The protocol was immunoSEQ multiplex PCR, while the TCRdb copy is restricted to in-frame clones and leaves out a portion. In the table there are approximately 260,000 clones, around nine tenths of which are singletons. CDR3 length: 15 residues. Germline values: CDR1 WNHNN, CDR2 SYGVQD (reference sequence). With V trimmed by 6 bases and J by 7 bases, 10 bases remained unmatched. In Cohort 3, a recovered donor had either two negative PCRs, clearance, or symptom resolution. Sequencing was performed on PBMCs or T cells enriched from blood (not recorded which). This clonotype originated in a woman aged 55-69 years who had recovered from COVID-19. The chain is built from TRBV10-1 and TRBJ1-4; TRBD1 matches at 8 bases. The CDR3 loop is CASRVPQGAFEKLFF. The CDR3 nucleotides are TGCGCCAGCAGAGTGCCCCAGGGGGCGTTTGAAAAACTGTTTTTT.